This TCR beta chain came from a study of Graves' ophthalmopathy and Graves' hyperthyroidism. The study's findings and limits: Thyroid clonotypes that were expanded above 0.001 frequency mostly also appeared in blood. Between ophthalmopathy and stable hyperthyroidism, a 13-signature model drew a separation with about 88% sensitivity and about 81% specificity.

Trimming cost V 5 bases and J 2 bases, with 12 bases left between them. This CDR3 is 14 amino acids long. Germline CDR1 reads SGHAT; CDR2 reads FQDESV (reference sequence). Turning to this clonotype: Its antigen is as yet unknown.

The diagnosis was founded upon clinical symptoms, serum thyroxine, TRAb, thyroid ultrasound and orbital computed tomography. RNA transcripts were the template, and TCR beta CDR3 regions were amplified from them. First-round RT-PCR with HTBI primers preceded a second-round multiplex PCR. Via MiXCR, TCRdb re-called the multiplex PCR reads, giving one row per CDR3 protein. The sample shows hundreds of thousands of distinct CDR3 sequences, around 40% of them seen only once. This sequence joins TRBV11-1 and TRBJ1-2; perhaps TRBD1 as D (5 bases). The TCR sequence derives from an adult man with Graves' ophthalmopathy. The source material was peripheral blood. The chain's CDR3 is CASSVGTKNYGYTF. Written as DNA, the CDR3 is TGTGCCAGCAGCGTCGGGACTAAGAACTATGGCTACACCTTC.